The T cell receptor (beta chain) under discussion was sequenced for a study of T cell responses to AZD1222 COVID-19 vaccine. Study-wide results and caveats: Researchers report vaccine-associated CD4 TCRs spanning spike, with dominance at 160-218 and 743-854.

CDR3 size: 15 residues. Germline assignment: CDR1 WSHSY and CDR2 SAAADI. The ends lost 0 bases at V and 5 bases at J; junction bases unmatched: 6. This clone appeared once. Its target is not known. The assay was immunoSEQ multiplex PCR, and TCRdb's table has in-frame clones only and misses some. This table holds under 150,000 clones, around 91% found once. Here the sequenced sample was peripheral blood, taken 28 days after the second AZD1222 dose. The sequence was obtained from an adult who received the AZD1222 COVID-19 vaccine. This rearrangement joins TRBV10-2 to TRBJ1-2; 7 positions agree with TRBD1. The CDR3 nucleotides read TGCGCCAGCAGTGAGTCAACAGGGGTCTGGTATGGCTACACCTTC. This translates into CASSESTGVWYGYTF.